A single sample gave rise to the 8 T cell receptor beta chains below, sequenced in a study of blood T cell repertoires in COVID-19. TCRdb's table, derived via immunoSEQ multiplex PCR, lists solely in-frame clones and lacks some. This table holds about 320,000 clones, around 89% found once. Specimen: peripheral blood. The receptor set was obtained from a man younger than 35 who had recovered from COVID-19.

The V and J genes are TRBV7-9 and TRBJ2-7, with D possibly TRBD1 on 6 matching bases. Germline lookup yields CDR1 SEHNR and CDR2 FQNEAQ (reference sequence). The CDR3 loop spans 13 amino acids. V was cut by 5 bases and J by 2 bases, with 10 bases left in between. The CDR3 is CASSRDTTYEQYF. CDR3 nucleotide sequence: TGTGCCAGCAGCCGGGACACGACCTACGAGCAGTACTTC.

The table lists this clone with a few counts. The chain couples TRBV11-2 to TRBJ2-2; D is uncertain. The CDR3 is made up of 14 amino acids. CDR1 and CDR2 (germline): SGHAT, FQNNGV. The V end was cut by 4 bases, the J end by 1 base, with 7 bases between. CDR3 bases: TGTGCCAGCAGCTCAGTCCGGAACACCGGGGAGCTGTTTTTT. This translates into CASSSVRNTGELFF.

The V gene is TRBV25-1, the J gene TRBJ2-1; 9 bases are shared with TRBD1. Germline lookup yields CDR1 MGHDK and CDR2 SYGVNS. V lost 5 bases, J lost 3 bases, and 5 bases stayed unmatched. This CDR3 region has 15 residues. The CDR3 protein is CASSPDRGNYNEQFF. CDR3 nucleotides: TGTGCCAGCAGTCCGGACAGGGGAAACTACAATGAGCAGTTCTTC.

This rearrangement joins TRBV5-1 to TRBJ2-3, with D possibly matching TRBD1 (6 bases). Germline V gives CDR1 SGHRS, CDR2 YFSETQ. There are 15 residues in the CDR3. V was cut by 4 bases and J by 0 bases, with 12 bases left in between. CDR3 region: CASSPNRASTDTQYF. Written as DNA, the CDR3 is TGCGCCAGCAGCCCGAACAGGGCGAGCACAGATACGCAGTATTTT.

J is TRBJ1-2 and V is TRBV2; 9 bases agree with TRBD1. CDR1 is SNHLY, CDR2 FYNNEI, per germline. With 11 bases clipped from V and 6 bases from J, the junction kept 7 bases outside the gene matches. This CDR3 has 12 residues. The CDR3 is CAGNRGLDGYTF. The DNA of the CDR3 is TGTGCCGGAAACAGGGGGCTTGATGGCTACACCTTC.

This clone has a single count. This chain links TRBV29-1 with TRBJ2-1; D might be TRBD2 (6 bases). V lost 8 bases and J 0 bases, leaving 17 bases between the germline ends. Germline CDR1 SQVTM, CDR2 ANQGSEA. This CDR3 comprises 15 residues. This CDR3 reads CSLEGDSSSYNEQFF. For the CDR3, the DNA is TGCAGCCTCGAAGGGGACTCTAGCTCCTACAATGAGCAGTTCTTC.

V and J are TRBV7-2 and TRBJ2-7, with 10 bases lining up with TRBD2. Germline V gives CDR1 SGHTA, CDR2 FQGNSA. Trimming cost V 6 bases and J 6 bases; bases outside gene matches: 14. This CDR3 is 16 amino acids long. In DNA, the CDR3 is TGTGCCAGCAGTCAGCAGGGCCCTAGCGGGAGTCTCGAGCAGTACTTC. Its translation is CASSQQGPSGSLEQYF.

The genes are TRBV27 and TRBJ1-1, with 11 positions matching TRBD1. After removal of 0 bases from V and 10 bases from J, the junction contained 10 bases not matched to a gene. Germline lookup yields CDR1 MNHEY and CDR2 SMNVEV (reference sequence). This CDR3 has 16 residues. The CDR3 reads CASSLSWDRGILGAFF. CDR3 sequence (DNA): TGTGCCAGCAGTTTATCGTGGGACAGGGGGATTTTAGGAGCTTTCTTT.